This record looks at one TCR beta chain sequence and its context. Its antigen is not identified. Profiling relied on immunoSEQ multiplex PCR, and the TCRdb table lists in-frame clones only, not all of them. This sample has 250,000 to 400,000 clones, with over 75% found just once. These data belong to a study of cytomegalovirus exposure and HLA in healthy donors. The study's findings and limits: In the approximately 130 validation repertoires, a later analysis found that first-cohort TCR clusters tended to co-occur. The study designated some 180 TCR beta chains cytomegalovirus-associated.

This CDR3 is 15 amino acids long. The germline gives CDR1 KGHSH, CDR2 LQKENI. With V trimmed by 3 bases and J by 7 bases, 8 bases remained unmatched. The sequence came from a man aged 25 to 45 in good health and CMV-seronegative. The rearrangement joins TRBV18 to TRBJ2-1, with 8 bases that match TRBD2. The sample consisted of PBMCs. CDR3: CASSPLRGGVNEQFF. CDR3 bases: TGTGCCAGCTCACCTCTACGGGGGGGTGTAAATGAGCAGTTCTTC.